The rows below give T cell receptor beta chains drawn from one sample of a study of blood T cell repertoires in COVID-19. Some clones are missing from TCRdb's copy, which holds only in-frame ones; the method was immunoSEQ multiplex PCR. This sample has about 40,000 clones, with approximately 80% found just once. Sequenced material: peripheral blood. These receptors were collected from a human donor with acute or convalescent COVID-19. The donor label of this sample is uncertain. The CDR3 runs from the conserved cysteine through the conserved F or W. Each record gives: D gene, V gene, clone size, J gene, CDR3 length, CDR3 DNA, CDR3 protein. A D gene is named only where the DNA matches it firmly. Some rows have no size entry. The others give once, few or many, or a class for an expanded clone.

TRBD1,TRBV4-3,-,TRBJ1-4,17,TGCGCCAGCAGCCAAGACGGGTTACCAGGGGGAGACGGAAAACTGTTTTTT,CASSQDGLPGGDGKLFF
-,TRBV7-2,once,TRBJ1-2,15,TGTGCCAGCAGCCCCGGACAGACTAATAACTATGGCTACACCTTC,CASSPGQTNNYGYTF
-,TRBV29-1,-,TRBJ2-7,12,TGCAGCGTTGAAGGCCAGACCTACGAGCAGTACTTC,CSVEGQTYEQYF
-,TRBV5-1,-,TRBJ2-7,11,TGCGCCAGCAGCCCCGGTTACGAGCAGTACTTC,CASSPGYEQYF
-,TRBV11-2,-,TRBJ2-2,16,TGTACCAGCTGTCCGTGGAGGGACGGTGGCACCGGGGAGCTGTTTTTT,CTSCPWRDGGTGELFF
-,TRBV2,-,TRBJ1-2,14,TGTGCCAGCATTCCCGGTGGGGAGGGCCTTGGCTACACCTTC,CASIPGGEGLGYTF
-,TRBV19,-,TRBJ1-4,14,TGTGCCAGTAAAATCGCTACAGCTAATGAAAAACTGTTTTTT,CASKIATANEKLFF
TRBD1,TRBV10-3,once,TRBJ1-2,17,TGTGCCATCAGTGTAGCAGGGGGCGCAGGAGGTAACTATGGCTACACCTTC,CAISVAGGAGGNYGYTF
-,TRBV28,few,TRBJ2-2,12,TGTGCCAGCACGGTGAACGCCGGGGAGCTGTTTTTT,CASTVNAGELFF
TRBD1,TRBV24-1,-,TRBJ1-4,14,TGTGCCACCAGTGATCGGACAGGCCGGGGAAAACTGTTTTTT,CATSDRTGRGKLFF
-,TRBV28,-,TRBJ1-1,14,TGTGCCAGCAGGTTCCCGGGGGTGAACACTGAAGCTTTCTTT,CASRFPGVNTEAFF
TRBD1,TRBV30,once,TRBJ1-1,15,TGTGCCTGGAGGGGGTTTGGGACAGGGGACACTGAAGCTTTCTTT,CAWRGFGTGDTEAFF
TRBD2,TRBV28,once,TRBJ2-5,16,TGTGCCAGCAGCTCGGGACTAGCGGGAAGCCAAGAGACCCAGTACTTC,CASSSGLAGSQETQYF
-,TRBV28,-,TRBJ2-3,13,TGTGCCAGCTCAGAGGGGGTCCGGGATACGCAGTATTTT,CASSEGVRDTQYF
TRBD1,TRBV11-1,-,TRBJ1-2,16,TGTGCCAGCACCCTCGCCGGGACAGGGGGAGTCTATGGCTACACCTTC,CASTLAGTGGVYGYTF
-,TRBV12-3/TRBV12-4,-,TRBJ2-7,11,TGTGCCAGCCGGGGGTTCTACGAGCAGTACTTC,CASRGFYEQYF
TRBD2,TRBV28,-,TRBJ2-1,16,TGTGCCAGCAGTCCGCTCCGGACTAGCGGGAGGGCCCGGCAGTTCTTC,CASSPLRTSGRARQFF
TRBD2,TRBV10-3,-,TRBJ2-7,15,TGTGCCATCAGTGATCCCGGGACTAGCGTTAAAGAGCAGTACTTC,CAISDPGTSVKEQYF
-,TRBV7-2,-,TRBJ2-3,16,TGTGCCAGCAGCCCTCCGGGCAGGGGAAGCACAGATACGCAGTATTTT,CASSPPGRGSTDTQYF
TRBD1,TRBV5-4,-,TRBJ1-6,14,TGTGCCAGCAGCTCAGGACAGGGTAATTCACCCCTCCACTTT,CASSSGQGNSPLHF
-,TRBV2,-,TRBJ1-1,13,TGTGCCAGCAGCAACGGACATAACACTGAAGCTTTCTTT,CASSNGHNTEAFF
TRBD1,TRBV3-1/TRBV3-2,-,TRBJ1-4,17,TGTGCCAGCAGCCAAGCCCTGGGACAGGGATCGGGGGAAAAACTGTTTTTT,CASSQALGQGSGEKLFF
TRBD2,TRBV24-1,-,TRBJ2-3,14,TGTGCCACCAGAGGACTAGCGAGCACAGATACGCAGTATTTT,CATRGLASTDTQYF
-,TRBV2,once,TRBJ1-1,11,TGTGCCAGCATTTTTCAGCGGGAAGCTTTCTTT,CASIFQREAFF
TRBD2,TRBV2,-,TRBJ2-5,13,TGTGCCAGCAGGGTGACTAGCGGAGAGACCCAGTACTTC,CASRVTSGETQYF
-,TRBV15,-,TRBJ1-2,15,TGTGCCACCAGCAGGGGGGGGGCAGGCCCTTATGGCTACACCTTC,CATSRGGAGPYGYTF
-,TRBV7-2,-,TRBJ1-1,16,TGTGCCAGCAGCTTAGAAGGGGGGGGTGCCGGCGCTGAAGCTTTCTTT,CASSLEGGGAGAEAFF
-,TRBV7-3,-,TRBJ2-1,15,TGTGCCAGCAGCTACTCACAGGGCACCTACAATGAGCAGTTCTTC,CASSYSQGTYNEQFF
-,TRBV4-1,once,TRBJ1-2,16,TGCGCCAGCAGCCAAGATGGGTCGAGGCCGAACTATGGCTACACCTTC,CASSQDGSRPNYGYTF
TRBD1,TRBV7-2,-,TRBJ2-7,13,TGTGCCTCCGCCCGGACAGGAGGCTACGAGCAGTACTTC,CASARTGGYEQYF
-,TRBV10-3,-,TRBJ2-7,13,TGTGCCATCAGTGAGTCGGTAGCCTACGAGCAGTACTTC,CAISESVAYEQYF
TRBD1,TRBV7-8,-,TRBJ1-1,14,TGTGCCAGCAGCCCCGACAGGGGGAACACTGAAGCTTTCTTT,CASSPDRGNTEAFF
-,TRBV5-6,-,TRBJ2-1,14,TGTGCCAGCAGCTTGAGGGGAGGACGAAATGAGCAGTTCTTC,CASSLRGGRNEQFF
-,TRBV28,-,TRBJ1-1,14,TGTGCCAGCAGTTTGGGGACAAGGAACACTGAAGCTTTCTTT,CASSLGTRNTEAFF
-,TRBV28,-,TRBJ2-1,14,TGTGCCAGCAGTTTAGTGCGAGGGCACCATGAGCAGTTCTTC,CASSLVRGHHEQFF
-,TRBV6-4,-,TRBJ2-1,14,TGTGCCAGCAGTGAGAGGGGGGGGGACGGTGAGCAGTTCTTC,CASSERGGDGEQFF
TRBD2,TRBV9,-,TRBJ2-4,17,TGTGCCAGCAGCGGCTCTAGCGGGAGGCAAGCCCAAAACATTCAGTACTTC,CASSGSSGRQAQNIQYF
-,TRBV10-3,many,TRBJ1-2,13,TGTGCCATCAGTGAGTCCGGGATTTATGGCTACACCTTC,CAISESGIYGYTF
TRBD2,TRBV12-5,-,TRBJ2-1,15,TGTGCTAGTGGTTTGGAGGGGACTAGCAATAATGAGCAGTTCTTC,CASGLEGTSNNEQFF
-,TRBV10-3,-,TRBJ1-5,13,TGTGCCATCAGTCGACTGGAGCATCAGCCCCAGCATTTT,CAISRLEHQPQHF
TRBD1,TRBV28,once,TRBJ1-5,16,TGTGCCAGCAGTTCCCGACAGGGGTGGGGCAATCAGCCCCAGCATTTT,CASSSRQGWGNQPQHF